A single T cell receptor beta chain is shown here with its context. The target of this receptor is not known. Within one base of it there is no much larger clone, and no base qualities were kept. V and J are trimmed by 10 bases and 6 bases, and the gene matches miss 13 bases of the junction. The CDR3 covers 15 residues, taking in both the cysteine and the phenylalanine. Of all the DNA, just the CDR3 is kept, 45 bases in frame from base 1. According to the germline V gene, CDR1 reads SNHLY and CDR2 reads FYNNEI. One collaborating source in Seattle enrolled patients during active infection and followed them longitudinally through the course of disease. The collaborating institutions used their own protocols to collect whole blood in K2EDTA tubes. For TCRbeta analysis, collaborator samples were shipped as frozen whole blood, as isolated PBMCs, or as DNA extracted from either sample type. The source of the sample is a study of blood T cell repertoires in COVID-19 (dated by TCRdb to the early 2020s). Regarding the research as a whole: Samples from collaborators originated in the United States, Italy and Spain and spanned both the acute and convalescent phases of COVID-19. The material from the prospective study consisted of cDNA or gDNA derived from T cells, B-cell-depleted T cells, or PBMCs. Deeply sampled blood TCRbeta repertoires from subjects exposed to, actively infected with, or recovered from COVID-19 were included in the dataset. The repertoires were released in a freely available public database intended as a resource for research on the immune response to SARS-CoV-2. Samples came from the ongoing ImmuneRACE study (first 160 participants) plus 1,254 subjects from 6 global collaborators. The sample metadata nearly always contained a de-identified subject ID, COVID-19 status, age in years and sex. Where available, HLA class I and class II types were taken from metadata supplied by the sample provider and were not determined by assay-based typing.

Summary of the overall study and its limitations: The quantity of clinical and demographic metadata differed by source and by participant and was supplied without curation.

The immunoSEQ Assay, a bias-controlled multiplex PCR, was used to amplify TCRbeta CDR3 regions from genomic DNA. On the study's bioinformatics: The number of nucleated cells in each sample was estimated by amplification of reference gene primers within the assay. To quantify the absolute abundance of each unique TCRbeta CDR3 rearrangement, sequence reads were collapsed and filtered. For each sample, productive Simpson clonality was calculated as the square root of Simpson's diversity index over productive rearrangements. Here the immuneACCESS table is served through TCRdb, limited to in-frame sequences with V and J called. Missing clones are a known gap in these copies; in checked studies unresolved V genes cover under half, and the rest lacks a known reason. Clonal size and the V and J genes are those of that table, whereas D and trimming came from the DNA. Counted in this sample were 150,000 to 200,000 clones; 80% to 90% of them appeared once. 9.5% to 11% of the sample belongs to the ten largest clones.

Specimen: peripheral blood. This TCR was recovered from a woman aged 40-49 years with COVID-19, enrolled during active disease. The chain was built from TRBV2 and TRBJ2-2, with 8 bases matching TRBD2. CDR3 reads: CATYPREGPPGELFF. The DNA sequence is as follows: TGTGCCACCTACCCTCGGGAGGGCCCCCCCGGGGAGCTGTTTTTT.